A single sample is the source of the 26 T cell receptor beta chains below, sequenced in a study of T cells in Graves' hyperthyroidism and ophthalmopathy. TCR beta CDR3 sequences were amplified from RNA transcripts. During a first-round RT-PCR of the TCR CDR3, the HTBI primer set was used. TCRdb recomputed calls from the multiplex PCR reads with MiXCR, one row per CDR3 protein. The table records about 540,000 distinct CDR3 sequences, about 43% of them present only once. The sample taken for sequencing was peripheral blood or thyroid tissue (not recorded which). The source is a woman between 18 and 29 years old with Graves' hyperthyroidism.

This clonotype was recorded many times. Germline is not matched at one junction end, which may reflect a read error. This chain connects TRBV29-1 to TRBJ1-4, with D possibly TRBD1 on 5 matching bases. The CDR3 is 13 residues long. Germline V gives CDR1 SQVTM, CDR2 ANQGSEA. CDR3 in DNA: TGCAGCGTTGAAGGAGGGACTAATGAAAAACTGCTTTTT. Protein: CSVEGGTNEKLLF.

The chain has TRBV11-1 and TRBJ2-7; unclear D gene. The assigned J gene may be wrong: the sequence end matches TRBJ2-1 better. CDR3 length equals 12 residues. Looked up from germline, CDR1 is SGHAT and CDR2 is FQDESV (reference sequence). The CDR3 region has the DNA TGTGCCAGCAGCTTGGAGCGACTCGTGCAGTTCTTC. Translating it yields CASSLERLVQFF.

The table lists this clonotype with a few counts. The CDR3 here is CASSLGLTVGNTIYF. In nucleotides, the CDR3 is TGCGCCAGCAGCTTGGGACTGACGGTGGGAAACACCATATATTTT. The V gene is TRBV5-1, the J gene TRBJ1-3; no clear D. The CDR3 consists of 15 residues. The ends were cut back, 0 bases at V and 4 bases at J, with 11 bases in the middle. CDR1 SGHRS and CDR2 YFSETQ come from the germline V gene.

Note on this clonotype: A much larger clone differs by one base, so this may be a read error. This chain connects TRBV15 to TRBJ2-7, with D uncertain. Trimming cost V 0 bases and J 6 bases, with 15 bases left between them. The CDR3 covers 15 residues. In germline, CDR1 is LNHNV, CDR2 YYDKDF (reference sequence). The CDR3 region has the DNA TGTGCCACCAGCAGAGAAGAGCCGGGCCTCCTCGAGCAGTACTTC. It specifies CATSREEPGLLEQYF.

This clonotype has a handful of counts. CDR3 region: CATSDFAREGPYEQYF. The CDR3 nucleotides read TGTGCCACCAGTGATTTCGCCCGGGAGGGACCCTACGAGCAGTACTTC. The J gene is TRBJ2-7, the V gene TRBV24-1; TRBD2 matches at 8 bases. J lost 2 bases, V lost 1 base, and 6 bases had no gene match. The germline CDR1 and CDR2 sequences are KGHDR and SFDVKD. This CDR3 is 16 amino acids long.

As for this clonotype: Germline is not matched at one junction end, which may reflect a read error. The V call is TRBV20-1, the J call TRBJ1-4; D gene unclear. Germline loops: CDR1 DFQATT, CDR2 SNEGSKA (reference sequence). The CDR3 totals 12 residues. This chain's CDR3 is CSAGEWREKLFF. CDR3 in DNA: TGCAGTGCTGGAGAATGGCGTGAAAAACTGTTTTTT.

This chain links TRBV25-1 with TRBJ1-5; D might be TRBD1 (5 bases). V shed 6 bases and J shed 2 bases, with 8 bases lying between them. Germline loops: CDR1 MGHDK, CDR2 SYGVNS. CDR3 size: 13 residues. The DNA of the CDR3 is TGTGCCAGCAGAGGGGTAGGCAATCAGCCCCAGCATTTT. This translates into CASRGVGNQPQHF.

The V call is TRBV7-9, the J call TRBJ2-7, with D perhaps matching TRBD1 (5 bases). The CDR3 sequence is 15 residues long. Germline loops: CDR1 SEHNR, CDR2 FQNEAQ (reference sequence). With 5 bases removed from V and 2 bases from J, the gap between germline ends came to 16 bases. CDR3 in amino acids: CASSQGAVYAYEQYV. In nucleotides, the CDR3 is TGTGCCAGCAGCCAGGGCGCCGTTTACGCCTACGAGCAGTACGTC.

The chain has TRBV13 and TRBJ1-6; D gene ambiguous. V was clipped by 0 bases and J by 11 bases, with 11 bases between them. This CDR3 is built from 14 residues. Germline values: CDR1 PRHDT, CDR2 FYEKMQ (reference sequence). The CDR3 DNA is TGTGCCAGCAGCTTAGGGGGTCGGGATCCACCCCTCCACTTT. It encodes CASSLGGRDPPLHF.

This clonotype came up many times. This chain joins TRBV25-1 and TRBJ2-6; no clear D gene. Looked up from germline, CDR1 is MGHDK and CDR2 is SYGVNS. The CDR3 extends over 13 amino acids. V shed 6 bases and J shed 3 bases, with 6 bases lying between them. CDR3 protein: CASRGFGANVLTF. CDR3 DNA: TGTGCCAGCAGGGGGTTTGGGGCCAACGTCCTGACTTTC.

The rearrangement uses TRBV6-5 and TRBJ2-7; 12 bases match TRBD1. With V trimmed by 0 bases and J by 5 bases, 2 bases remained unmatched. The CDR3 has 15 residues. Germline CDR1 MNHEY, CDR2 SVGAGI. The chain's CDR3 is CASSYSGQGADEQYF. As DNA, the CDR3 is TGTGCCAGCAGTTACTCGGGACAGGGGGCGGACGAGCAGTACTTC.

In its sample, this clonotype was seen a few times. This chain joins TRBV2 and TRBJ2-2; D is unresolved. The CDR3 loop spans 13 amino acids. Germline values: CDR1 SNHLY, CDR2 FYNNEI. The germline V and J ends were trimmed by 10 bases and 1 base, with 10 bases remaining between them. CDR3 in DNA: TGTGCCAACTTGAGACAGAACACCGGGGAGCTGTTTTTT. Amino acids: CANLRQNTGELFF.

The rearrangement joins TRBV11-1 to TRBJ1-2, with D uncertain. Germline CDR1 SGHAT, CDR2 FQDESV (reference sequence). Trimming removed 6 bases from V and 7 bases from J, with 12 bases in between. This CDR3 has 12 amino acids. CDR3 bases: TGTGCCAGCAGTCCCTTGAGGACTGGCTACACCTTC. Translating it yields CASSPLRTGYTF. Variable domain in full (rest from reference TRBV11-1 and TRBJ1-2): EAEVAQSPRYKITEKSQAVAFWCDPISGHATLYWYRQILGQGPELLVQFQDESVVDDSQLPKDRFSAERLKGVDSTLKIQPAELGDSAMYLCASSPLRTGYTFGSGTRLTVV.

The V gene is TRBV6-1, the J gene TRBJ1-6; tentative D call: TRBD1 (5 bases). Trimming left V 8 bases short and J 10 bases short, with 21 bases between. From germline, CDR1 is MNHNS and CDR2 SASEGT. This CDR3 contains 15 residues. The CDR3 DNA reads TGTGCCAGCTCCTACTCCGGGGACTTACCCTCACCCCTCCACTTT. It is translated as CASSYSGDLPSPLHF.

The CDR3 protein is CASRGGGGLSYEQYF. CDR3 sequence (DNA): TGTGCCAGCAGGGGGGGTGGAGGACTGTCCTACGAGCAGTACTTC. The J gene is TRBJ2-7, the V gene TRBV2; TRBD2 is a possible D gene (6 bases). Germline V gives CDR1 SNHLY, CDR2 FYNNEI. V lost 6 bases to trimming and J lost 1 base, with 16 bases between them. This CDR3 is 15 amino acids long.

V is TRBV7-9 and J is TRBJ1-6, with D possibly TRBD1 on 6 matching bases. V lost 5 bases, J lost 5 bases, and 13 bases lay in between. The CDR3 is made up of 15 amino acids. Per germline, CDR1 SEHNR and CDR2 FQNEAQ (reference sequence). In nucleotides, the CDR3 is TGTGCCAGCAGCCCCGGGACACTCAATAATTCACCCCTCCACTTT. Protein product: CASSPGTLNNSPLHF.

This clonotype occurred once. The chain joins TRBV29-1 to TRBJ2-7; D is unresolved. Germline loops: CDR1 SQVTM, CDR2 ANQGSEA. The CDR3 spans 10 residues. Trimming removed 7 bases from V and 5 bases from J, with 9 bases in between. CDR3 coding DNA: TGCAGCGCAGAAGGTCACGAGCAGTACTTC. The encoded protein is CSAEGHEQYF.

This chain connects TRBV7-8 to TRBJ1-2, with a weak D call TRBD1 (5 bases). The CDR3 is 15 residues long. Germline CDR1 and CDR2: SGHVS and FQNEAQ. The germline V and J ends were trimmed by 5 bases and 5 bases, with 18 bases remaining between them. CDR3 sequence (DNA): TGTGCCAGCAGCGTAGAGACCAGGGAGGGTTATGGCTACACCTTC. Translating gives CASSVETREGYGYTF.

J is TRBJ1-5 and V is TRBV29-1, with D possibly TRBD1 on 6 matching bases. Germline V gene lookup returns CDR1 SQVTM and CDR2 ANQGSEA. This CDR3 is built from 13 residues. V gave up 4 bases and J gave up 7 bases, with 14 bases separating them. For the CDR3, the DNA is TGCAGCGTTGTCCGACAGGAGGGGCAGCCCCAGCATTTT. This translates into CSVVRQEGQPQHF.

This clonotype showed up many times. The V call is TRBV29-1, the J call TRBJ1-2, with 10 bases aligning to TRBD1. With 3 bases clipped from V and 4 bases from J, the junction kept 5 bases outside the gene matches. The germline V gene encodes CDR1 SQVTM and CDR2 ANQGSEA. CDR3 length: 14 residues. For the CDR3, the DNA is TGCAGCGTTGAGGACAGGGGGTATAGCTATGGCTACACCTTC. It encodes CSVEDRGYSYGYTF.

The V call is TRBV6-5, the J call TRBJ2-7; 12 bases fit TRBD2. Germline V gene data show CDR1 as MNHEY and CDR2 as SVGAGI. V lost 0 bases to trimming and J lost 4 bases; unmatched junction nucleotides: 7. There are 17 residues in the CDR3. As DNA, the CDR3 is TGTGCCAGCAGTTACTCCCGGACTAGCGGGAAGTCATACGAGCAGTACTTC. This codes for CASSYSRTSGKSYEQYF.

V and J are TRBV7-2 and TRBJ1-1; D might be TRBD1 (5 bases). The CDR3 has 16 amino acids. The germline gives CDR1 SGHTA, CDR2 FQGNSA. Trimming left V 3 bases short and J 6 bases short, with 20 bases between. The CDR3 nucleotides are TGTGCCAGCAGCTTTCTTTCAGGGAATTGGGCGGCTGAAGCTTTCTTT. It encodes CASSFLSGNWAAEAFF.

Many counts were recorded for this clonotype. The V and J genes are TRBV29-1 and TRBJ2-5; possibly TRBD2 for D (5 bases). The CDR3 has 13 residues. The ends were cut back, 1 base at V and 4 bases at J, with 10 bases in the middle. Germline V gene sequence: CDR1 SQVTM, CDR2 ANQGSEA. The CDR3 is CSVEGAEGETQYF. The CDR3, as DNA: TGCAGCGTTGAAGGGGCCGAGGGAGAGACCCAGTACTTC.

This clonotype has a count of ten or more. The rearrangement joins TRBV9 to TRBJ1-4, with 9 bases lining up with TRBD1. J lost 7 bases, V lost 2 bases, and 9 bases had no gene match. Per the germline V gene, CDR1 is SGDLS and CDR2 is YYNGEE. The CDR3 spans 16 residues. This CDR3 is CASSVGAGQGSEKLFF. Written as DNA, the CDR3 is TGTGCCAGCAGCGTGGGAGCGGGACAGGGTAGTGAAAAACTGTTTTTT.

This clonotype turned up a few times. V is TRBV9 and J is TRBJ2-5; perhaps TRBD1 as D (5 bases). The CDR3 sequence is 15 residues long. V was trimmed by 4 bases and J by 3 bases, leaving 16 bases between them. CDR1 is SGDLS and CDR2 is YYNGEE in the germline V gene. In nucleotides, the CDR3 is TGTGCCAGCAGCCTTCTAGGGGCAGGGAAAGAGACCCAGTACTTC. This codes for CASSLLGAGKETQYF. The variable domain in full, with the rest retrieved from reference TRBV9 and TRBJ2-5, is DSGVTQTPKHLITATGQRVTLRCSPRSGDLSVYWYQQSLDQGLQFLIQYYNGEERAKGNILERFSAQQFPDLHSELNLSSLELGDSALYFCASSLLGAGKETQYFGPGTRLLVL.

The chain is built from TRBV10-3 and TRBJ1-6, with D possibly TRBD1 on 5 matching bases. The V end lost 3 bases, the J end lost 14 bases, and 11 bases lay between the germline ends. The CDR3 runs to 12 residues. Per germline, CDR1 ENHRY and CDR2 SYGVKD. In nucleotides, the CDR3 is TGTGCCATCAGTGACGAGGGGTTCGCCCTCCACTTT. Residues: CAISDEGFALHF.